This TCR beta chain was sequenced in a study of T cells in Graves' hyperthyroidism and ophthalmopathy. This clonotype was counted ten times or more. Its antigen is not identified. What was amplified from RNA transcripts were TCR beta CDR3 regions. Initially, a first-round RT-PCR of the TCR CDR3 employed the HTBI primer set. TCRdb re-analysed the multiplex PCR reads in MiXCR, keeping a single row per CDR3 protein. The sample records approximately 30,000 distinct CDR3 sequences, about 52% being singletons. General study findings and limits: Ophthalmopathy cases were set apart from stable hyperthyroidism by a 13 V-J model.

The TCR was taken from a woman aged 40 to 50 with Graves' ophthalmopathy. The sequencing input was blood.

The CDR3 coding sequence is TGTGCCAGCAGTGAACTGCGGGGGGGGGGAGATACGCAGTATTTT. As protein: CASSELRGGGDTQYF. The chain is built from TRBV2 and TRBJ2-3; 9 nucleotides agree with TRBD2. The CDR3 loop spans 15 amino acids. The V gene end was trimmed by 2 bases and the J gene end by 5 bases; junction bases not matched to a gene: 5. Germline loops: CDR1 SNHLY, CDR2 FYNNEI.